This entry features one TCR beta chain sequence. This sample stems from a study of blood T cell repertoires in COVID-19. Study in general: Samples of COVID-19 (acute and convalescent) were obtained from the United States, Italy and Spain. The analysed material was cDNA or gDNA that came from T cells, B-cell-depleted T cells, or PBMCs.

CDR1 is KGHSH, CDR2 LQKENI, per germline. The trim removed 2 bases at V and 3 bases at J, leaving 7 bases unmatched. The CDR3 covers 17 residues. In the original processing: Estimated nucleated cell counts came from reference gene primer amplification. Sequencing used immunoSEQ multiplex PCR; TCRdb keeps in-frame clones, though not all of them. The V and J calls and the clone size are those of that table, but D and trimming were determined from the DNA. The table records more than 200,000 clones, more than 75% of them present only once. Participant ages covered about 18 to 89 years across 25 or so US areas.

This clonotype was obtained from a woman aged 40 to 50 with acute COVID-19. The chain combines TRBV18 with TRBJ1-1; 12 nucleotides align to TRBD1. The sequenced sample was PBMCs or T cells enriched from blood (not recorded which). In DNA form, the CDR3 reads TGTGCCAGCTCACCATCGGGACAGGGGGCAACAGACACTGAAGCTTTCTTT. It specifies CASSPSGQGATDTEAFF.